This TCR beta chain is drawn from a study of blood T cells in healthy people across ages. Whole-study results and caveats: Both naive CD4+ cell counts and diversity were greater in long-lived donors than in aged donors. As age increased, TCR beta diversity per million T cells fell in a roughly linear fashion.

CDR3 length: 12 residues. Germline CDR1 reads MNHEY; CDR2 reads SVGEGT. V was trimmed by 6 bases and J by 7 bases, leaving 10 bases between them. Details on this clonotype: Its target is not known.

Next came a second PCR, run for about 6 to 12 cycles, which used a sample-barcoded 5' primer along with a J-beta primer mix. A template-switch adaptor that had 12 random nucleotides put a tag on each cDNA molecule. Each CDR3 protein gets one entry after TCRdb re-called the 5' RACE reads with MiXCR. Among around 800,000 distinct CDR3 sequences listed, 40% to 50% were seen once. This chain connects TRBV6-2 or TRBV6-3 to TRBJ2-4; no firm D call. The TCR sequence derives from a man aged 55-75 years in good health. Sequencing input: blood. The CDR3 loop reads CASSTTLNIQYF. As DNA, the CDR3 is TGTGCCAGCAGCACGACGTTGAACATTCAGTACTTC.